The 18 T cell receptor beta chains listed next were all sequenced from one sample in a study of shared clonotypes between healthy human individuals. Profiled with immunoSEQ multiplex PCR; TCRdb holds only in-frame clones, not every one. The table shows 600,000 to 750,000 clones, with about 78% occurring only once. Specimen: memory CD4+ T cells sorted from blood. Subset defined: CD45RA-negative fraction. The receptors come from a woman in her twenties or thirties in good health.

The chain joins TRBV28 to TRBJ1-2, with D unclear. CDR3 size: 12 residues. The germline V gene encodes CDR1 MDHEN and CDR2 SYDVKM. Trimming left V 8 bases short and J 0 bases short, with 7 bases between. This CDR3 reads CASAKPNYGYTF. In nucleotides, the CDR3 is TGTGCCAGCGCTAAACCTAACTATGGCTACACCTTC.

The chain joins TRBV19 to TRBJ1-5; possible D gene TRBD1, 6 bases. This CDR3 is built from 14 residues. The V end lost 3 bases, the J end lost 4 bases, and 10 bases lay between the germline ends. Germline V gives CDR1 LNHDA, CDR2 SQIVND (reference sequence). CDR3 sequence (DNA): TGTGCCAGTAGTATGACAGGCCGGAATCAGCCCCAGCATTTT. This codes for CASSMTGRNQPQHF.

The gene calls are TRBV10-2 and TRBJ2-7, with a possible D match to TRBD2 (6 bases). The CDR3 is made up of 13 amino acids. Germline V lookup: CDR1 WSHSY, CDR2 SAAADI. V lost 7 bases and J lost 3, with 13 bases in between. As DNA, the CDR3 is TGCGCCAGCACCCCGGGACTCTTCTACGAGCAGTACTTC. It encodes CASTPGLFYEQYF.

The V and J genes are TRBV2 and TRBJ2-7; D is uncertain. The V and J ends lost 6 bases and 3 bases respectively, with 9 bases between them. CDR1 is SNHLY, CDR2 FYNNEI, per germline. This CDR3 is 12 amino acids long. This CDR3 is CASRLISYEQYF. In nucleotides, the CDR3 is TGTGCCAGCAGGCTGATAAGCTACGAGCAGTACTTC. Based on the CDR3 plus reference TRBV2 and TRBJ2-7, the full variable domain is EPEVTQTPSHQVTQMGQEVILRCVPISNHLYFYWYRQILGQKVEFLVSFYNNEISEKSEIFDDQFSVERPDGSNFTLKIRSTKLEDSAMYFCASRLISYEQYFGPGTRLTVT.

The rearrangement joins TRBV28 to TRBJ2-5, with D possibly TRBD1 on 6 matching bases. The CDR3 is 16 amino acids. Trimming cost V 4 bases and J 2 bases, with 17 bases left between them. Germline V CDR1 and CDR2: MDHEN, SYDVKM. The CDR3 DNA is TGTGCCAGCAGTTCTCCGGGTGAAAGGGGGCAAGAGACCCAGTACTTC. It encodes CASSSPGERGQETQYF. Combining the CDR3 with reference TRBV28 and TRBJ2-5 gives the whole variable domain DVKVTQSSRYLVKRTGEKVFLECVQDMDHENMFWYRQDPGLGLRLIYFSYDVKMKEKGDIPEGYSVSREKKERFSLILESASTNQTSMYLCASSSPGERGQETQYFGPGTRLLVL.

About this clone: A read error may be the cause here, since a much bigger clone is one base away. CDR3: CASSRTGSSYEQYF. DNA for the CDR3: TGTGCCAGCAGCCGGACGGGTAGCTCCTACGAGCAGTACTTC. This chain connects TRBV6-6 to TRBJ2-7; D is uncertain. Trimming stripped 6 bases from V and 0 bases from J, with 12 bases between. The CDR3 length is 14 residues. The V gene's germline CDR1 is MNHNY and CDR2 SVGAGI (reference sequence).

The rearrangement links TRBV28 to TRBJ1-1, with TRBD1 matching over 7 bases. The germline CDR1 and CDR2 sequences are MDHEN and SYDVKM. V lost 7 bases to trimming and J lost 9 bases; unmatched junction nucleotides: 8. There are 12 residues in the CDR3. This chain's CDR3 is CASNSGGSKAFF. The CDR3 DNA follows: TGTGCCAGCAATTCAGGGGGTAGTAAAGCTTTCTTT.

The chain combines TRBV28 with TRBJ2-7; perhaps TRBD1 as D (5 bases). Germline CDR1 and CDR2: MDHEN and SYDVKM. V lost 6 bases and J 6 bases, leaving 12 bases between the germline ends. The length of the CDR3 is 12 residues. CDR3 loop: CASSRQSSEQYF. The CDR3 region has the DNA TGTGCCAGCAGCCGACAGAGTAGCGAGCAGTACTTC.

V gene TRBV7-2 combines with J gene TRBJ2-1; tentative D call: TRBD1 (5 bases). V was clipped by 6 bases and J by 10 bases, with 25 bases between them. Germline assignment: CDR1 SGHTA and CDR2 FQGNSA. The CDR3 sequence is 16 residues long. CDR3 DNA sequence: TGTGCCAGCAGGAAAGACAGCCTTACAATGGGTTTAGAGCAGTTCTTC. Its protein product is CASRKDSLTMGLEQFF.

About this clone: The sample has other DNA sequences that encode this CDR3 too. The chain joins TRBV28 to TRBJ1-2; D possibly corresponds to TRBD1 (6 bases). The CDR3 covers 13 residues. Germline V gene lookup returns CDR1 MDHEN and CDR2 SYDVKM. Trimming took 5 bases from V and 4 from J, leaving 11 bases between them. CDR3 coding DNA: TGTGCCAGCAGTGAACAGGGCGCCTATGGCTACACCTTC. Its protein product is CASSEQGAYGYTF.

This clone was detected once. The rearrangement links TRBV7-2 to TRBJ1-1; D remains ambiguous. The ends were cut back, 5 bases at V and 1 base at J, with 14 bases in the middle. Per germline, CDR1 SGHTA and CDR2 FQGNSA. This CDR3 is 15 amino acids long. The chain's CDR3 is CASSQTVVGNTEAFF. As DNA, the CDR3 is TGTGCCAGCAGCCAAACAGTCGTCGGGAACACTGAAGCTTTCTTT.

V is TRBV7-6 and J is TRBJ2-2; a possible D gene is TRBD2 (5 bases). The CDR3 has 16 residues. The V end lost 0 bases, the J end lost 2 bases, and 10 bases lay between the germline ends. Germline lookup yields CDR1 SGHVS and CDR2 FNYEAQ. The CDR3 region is CASSLASALNTGELFF. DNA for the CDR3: TGTGCCAGCAGCTTAGCTAGCGCGTTAAACACCGGGGAGCTGTTTTTT.

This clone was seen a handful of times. The CDR3 loop reads CASSVTGGINEQFF. CDR3 DNA: TGTGCCAGCAGCGTGACGGGAGGCATAAATGAGCAGTTCTTC. The chain is built from TRBV25-1 and TRBJ2-1, with 7 bases lining up with TRBD2. The CDR3 covers 14 residues. Per the germline V gene, CDR1 is MGHDK and CDR2 is SYGVNS. The ends lost 6 bases at V and 7 bases at J; junction bases unmatched: 9.

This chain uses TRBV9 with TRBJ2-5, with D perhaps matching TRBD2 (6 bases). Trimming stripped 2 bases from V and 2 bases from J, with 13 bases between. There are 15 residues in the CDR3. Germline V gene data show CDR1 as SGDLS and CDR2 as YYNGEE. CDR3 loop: CASSVGGMWQETQYF. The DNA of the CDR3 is TGTGCCAGCAGCGTGGGCGGGATGTGGCAAGAGACCCAGTACTTC.

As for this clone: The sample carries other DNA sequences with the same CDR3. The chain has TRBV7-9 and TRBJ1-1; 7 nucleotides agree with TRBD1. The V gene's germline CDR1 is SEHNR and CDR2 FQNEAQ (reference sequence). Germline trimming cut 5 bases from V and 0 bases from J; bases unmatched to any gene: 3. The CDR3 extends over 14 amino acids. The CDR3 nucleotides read TGTGCCAGCAGCCGGGACAGCTTGAACACTGAAGCTTTCTTT. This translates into CASSRDSLNTEAFF.

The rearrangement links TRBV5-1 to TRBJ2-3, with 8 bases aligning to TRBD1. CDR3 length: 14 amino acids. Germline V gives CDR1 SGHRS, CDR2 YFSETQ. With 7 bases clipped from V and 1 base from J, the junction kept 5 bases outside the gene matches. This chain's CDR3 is CASRQGTGTDTQYF. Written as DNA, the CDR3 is TGCGCCAGCCGACAGGGGACGGGCACAGATACGCAGTATTTT.

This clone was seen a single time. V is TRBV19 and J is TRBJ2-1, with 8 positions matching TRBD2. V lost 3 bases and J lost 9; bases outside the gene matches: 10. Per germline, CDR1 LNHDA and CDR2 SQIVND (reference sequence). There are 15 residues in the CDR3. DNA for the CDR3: TGTGCCAGTAGTATCTCAGCGGTCGGGGGGGGTGAGCAGTTCTTC. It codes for CASSISAVGGGEQFF.

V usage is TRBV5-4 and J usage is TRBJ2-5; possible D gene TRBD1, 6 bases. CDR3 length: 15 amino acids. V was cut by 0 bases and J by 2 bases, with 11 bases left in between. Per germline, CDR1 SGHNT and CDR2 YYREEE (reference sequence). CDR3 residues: CASSLGVGQQETQYF. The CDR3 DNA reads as TGTGCCAGCAGCTTGGGGGTAGGACAGCAAGAGACCCAGTACTTC.